The entry that follows covers one T cell receptor (beta chain) sequence. The antigen remains unidentified. TCRdb's table, derived via immunoSEQ multiplex PCR, lists solely in-frame clones and lacks some. The sample includes some 19,000 clones, 83% of them seen just once. The V end was cut by 5 bases, the J end by 2 bases, with 8 bases between. The CDR3 extends over 13 amino acids. Germline V CDR1 and CDR2: SGHTA, FQGNSA. The source of the sample is a study of OX40 agonist ivuxolimab in advanced cancers. For the study at large: The study gave patients intravenous ivuxolimab at 0.01 to 10 mg/kg every 2 weeks. The study enrolled dose-escalation patients with hepatocellular carcinoma, melanoma, renal cell or head and neck cancer. Partial responses were achieved by three patients, of whom one had hepatocellular carcinoma and two had cutaneous melanoma.

The study's findings and limits: On average, CD8+ T cells showed a greater number of expanded clones than CD4+.

The TCR was taken from an adult with an advanced solid tumor such as melanoma, head and neck, liver or kidney cancer. The gene calls are TRBV7-2 and TRBJ2-3; D is ambiguous. The sample here was CD4+ or CD8+ T cells sorted from blood, taken in a trial of the OX40 agonist ivuxolimab. In DNA form, the CDR3 reads TGTGCCAGCAGCCAACCCCCCACAGATACGCAGTATTTT. It yields the protein CASSQPPTDTQYF.